The T cell receptor beta chain under discussion was sequenced for a study of blood T cell repertoires in COVID-19. Overall study context: Collection of acute and convalescent COVID-19 samples took place in the United States, Italy and Spain. Sources were T cells, B-cell-depleted T cells, or PBMCs; the material itself was cDNA or gDNA.

Profiled with immunoSEQ multiplex PCR; TCRdb holds only in-frame clones, not every one. The sample lists about 260,000 clones, roughly four fifths occurring once. The ends lost 3 bases at V and 7 bases at J; junction bases unmatched: 9. Germline V gives CDR1 ENHRY, CDR2 SYGVKD. This CDR3 has 16 amino acids. The material sequenced was PBMCs or T cells enriched from blood (not recorded which). The chain is built from TRBV10-3 and TRBJ2-3; 11 bases fit TRBD2. The receptor comes from a man in his thirties or forties with acute COVID-19. CDR3 loop: CAISDTTSGGRNTQYF. CDR3 sequence (DNA): TGTGCCATCAGTGATACCACTAGCGGGGGTCGAAATACGCAGTATTTT.